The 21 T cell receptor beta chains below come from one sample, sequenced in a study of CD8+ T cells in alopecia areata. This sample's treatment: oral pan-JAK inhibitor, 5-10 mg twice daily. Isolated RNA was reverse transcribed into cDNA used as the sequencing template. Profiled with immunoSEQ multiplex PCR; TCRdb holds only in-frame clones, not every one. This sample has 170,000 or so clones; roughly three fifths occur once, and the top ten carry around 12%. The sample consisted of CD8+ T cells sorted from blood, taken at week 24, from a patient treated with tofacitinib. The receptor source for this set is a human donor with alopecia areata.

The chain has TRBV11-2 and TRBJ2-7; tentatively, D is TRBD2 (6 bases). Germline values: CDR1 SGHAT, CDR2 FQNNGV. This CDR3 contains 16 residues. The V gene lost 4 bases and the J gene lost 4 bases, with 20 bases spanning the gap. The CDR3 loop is CASSSMGGSGSYEQYF. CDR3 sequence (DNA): TGTGCCAGCAGCTCTATGGGGGGATCAGGGAGTTACGAGCAGTACTTC.

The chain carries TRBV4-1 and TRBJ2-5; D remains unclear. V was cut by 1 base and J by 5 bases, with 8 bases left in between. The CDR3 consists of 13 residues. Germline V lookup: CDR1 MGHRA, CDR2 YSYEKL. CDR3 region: CASSQVPLETQYF. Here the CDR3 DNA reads TGCGCCAGCAGCCAAGTCCCGTTGGAGACCCAGTACTTC.

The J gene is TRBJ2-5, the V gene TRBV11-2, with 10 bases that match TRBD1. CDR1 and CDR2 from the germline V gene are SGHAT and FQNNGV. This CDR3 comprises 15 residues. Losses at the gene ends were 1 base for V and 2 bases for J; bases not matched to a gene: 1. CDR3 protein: CASSLGQGAQETQYF. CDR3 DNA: TGTGCCAGCAGCTTAGGACAGGGGGCTCAAGAGACCCAGTACTTC.

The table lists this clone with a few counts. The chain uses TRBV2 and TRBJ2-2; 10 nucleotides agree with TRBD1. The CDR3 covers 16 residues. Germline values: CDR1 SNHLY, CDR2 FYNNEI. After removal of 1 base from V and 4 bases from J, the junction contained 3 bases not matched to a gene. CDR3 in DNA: TGTGCCAGCAGTGAAGGGGACAGGGGAATCACCGGGGAGCTGTTTTTT. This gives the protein CASSEGDRGITGELFF.

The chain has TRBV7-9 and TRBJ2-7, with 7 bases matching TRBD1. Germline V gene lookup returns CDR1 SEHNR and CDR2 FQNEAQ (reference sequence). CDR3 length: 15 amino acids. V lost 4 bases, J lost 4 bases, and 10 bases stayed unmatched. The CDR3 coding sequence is TGTGCCAGCAGCTCTCCTACCGGGACAGCATACGAGCAGTACTTC. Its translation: CASSSPTGTAYEQYF. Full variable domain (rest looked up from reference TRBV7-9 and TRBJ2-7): DTGVSQNPRHKITKRGQNVTFRCDPISEHNRLYWYRQTLGQGPEFLTYFQNEAQLEKSRLLSDRFSAERPKGSFSTLEIQRTEQGDSAMYLCASSSPTGTAYEQYFGPGTRLTVT.

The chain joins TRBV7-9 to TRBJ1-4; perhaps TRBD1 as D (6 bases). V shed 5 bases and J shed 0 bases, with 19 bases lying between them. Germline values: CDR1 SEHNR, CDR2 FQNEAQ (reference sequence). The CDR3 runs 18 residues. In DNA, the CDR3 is TGTGCCAGCAGCCCTTCGTCGGGGGGCCGACCAACTAATGAAAAACTGTTTTTT. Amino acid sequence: CASSPSSGGRPTNEKLFF.

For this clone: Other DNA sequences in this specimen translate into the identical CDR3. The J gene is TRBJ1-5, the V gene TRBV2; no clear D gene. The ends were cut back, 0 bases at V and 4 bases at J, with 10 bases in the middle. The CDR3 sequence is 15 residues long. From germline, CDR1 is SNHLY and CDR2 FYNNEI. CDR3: CASSEARRNNQPQHF. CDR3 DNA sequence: TGTGCCAGCAGTGAAGCGCGACGGAATAATCAGCCCCAGCATTTT.

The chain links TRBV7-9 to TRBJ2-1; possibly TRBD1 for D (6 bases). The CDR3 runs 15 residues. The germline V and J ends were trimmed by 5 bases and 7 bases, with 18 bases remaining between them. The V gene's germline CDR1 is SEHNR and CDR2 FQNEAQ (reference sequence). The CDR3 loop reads CASSGETDRPNEQFF. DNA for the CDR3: TGTGCCAGCAGCGGAGAGACCGACAGGCCTAATGAGCAGTTCTTC.

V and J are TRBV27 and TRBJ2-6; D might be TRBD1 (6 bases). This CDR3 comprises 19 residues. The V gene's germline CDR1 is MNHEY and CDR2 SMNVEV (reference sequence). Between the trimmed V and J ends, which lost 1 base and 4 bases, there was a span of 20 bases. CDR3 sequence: CASSLWGQPSLGGANVLTF. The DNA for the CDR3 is TGTGCCAGCAGTTTATGGGGGCAGCCCTCACTAGGGGGGGCCAACGTCCTGACTTTC.

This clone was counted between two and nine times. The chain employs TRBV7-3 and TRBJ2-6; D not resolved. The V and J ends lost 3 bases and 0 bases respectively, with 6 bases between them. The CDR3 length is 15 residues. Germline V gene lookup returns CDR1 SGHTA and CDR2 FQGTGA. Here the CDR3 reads CASSLDLSGANVLTF. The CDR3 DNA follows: TGTGCCAGCAGCTTGGACCTCTCTGGGGCCAACGTCCTGACTTTC.

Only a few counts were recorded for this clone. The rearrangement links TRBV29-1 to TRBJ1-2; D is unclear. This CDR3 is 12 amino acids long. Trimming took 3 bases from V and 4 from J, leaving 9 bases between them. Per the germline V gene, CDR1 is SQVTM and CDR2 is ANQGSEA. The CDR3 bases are TGCAGCGTTGACCGAGGGATCTATGGCTACACCTTC. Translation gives CSVDRGIYGYTF.

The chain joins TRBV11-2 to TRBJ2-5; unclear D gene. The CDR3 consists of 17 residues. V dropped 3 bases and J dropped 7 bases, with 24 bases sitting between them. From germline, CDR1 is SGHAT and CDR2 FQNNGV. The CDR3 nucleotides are TGTGCCAGCAGCTTTTTCCGTTTCCCCCTTCTTTATGGGACCCAGTACTTC. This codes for CASSFFRFPLLYGTQYF.

CDR3 coding DNA: TGTGCCAGCAGCCCAAGTTGGGCAATCCCTGAAGCTTTCTTT. Translating it yields CASSPSWAIPEAFF. The gene calls are TRBV9 and TRBJ1-1; D unresolved. This CDR3 has 14 residues. Germline CDR1 reads SGDLS; CDR2 reads YYNGEE. V was trimmed by 4 bases and J by 6 bases, leaving 16 bases between them.

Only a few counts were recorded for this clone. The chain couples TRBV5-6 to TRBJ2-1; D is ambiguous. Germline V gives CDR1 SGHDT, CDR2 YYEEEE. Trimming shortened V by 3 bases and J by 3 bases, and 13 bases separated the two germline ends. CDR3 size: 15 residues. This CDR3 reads CASSSTTKNYNEQFF. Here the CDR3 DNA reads TGTGCCAGCAGCTCCACTACCAAAAACTACAATGAGCAGTTCTTC.

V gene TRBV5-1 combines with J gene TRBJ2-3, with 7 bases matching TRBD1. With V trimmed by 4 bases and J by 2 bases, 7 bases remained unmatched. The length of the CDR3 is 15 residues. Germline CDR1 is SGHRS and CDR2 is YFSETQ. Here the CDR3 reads CASSPSTGITDTQYF. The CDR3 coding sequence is TGCGCCAGCAGCCCCTCGACAGGGATCACAGATACGCAGTATTTT.

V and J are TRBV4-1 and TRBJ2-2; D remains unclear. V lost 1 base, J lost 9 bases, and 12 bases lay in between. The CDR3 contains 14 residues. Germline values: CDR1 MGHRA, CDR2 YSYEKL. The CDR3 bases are TGCGCCAGCAGCCAAGTAAAAACCGCTCGGGAGCTGTTTTTT. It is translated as CASSQVKTARELFF.

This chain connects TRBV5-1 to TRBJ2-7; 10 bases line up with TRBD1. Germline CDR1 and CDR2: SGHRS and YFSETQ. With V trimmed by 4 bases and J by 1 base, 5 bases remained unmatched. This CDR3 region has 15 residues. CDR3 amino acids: CASSGRQGASYEQYF. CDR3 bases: TGCGCCAGCAGCGGGAGACAGGGGGCGTCCTACGAGCAGTACTTC.

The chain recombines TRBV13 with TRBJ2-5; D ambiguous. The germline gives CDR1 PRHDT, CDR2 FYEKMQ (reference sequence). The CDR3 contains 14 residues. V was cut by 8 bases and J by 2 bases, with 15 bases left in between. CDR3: CASGSQNNQETQYF. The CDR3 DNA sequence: TGTGCCAGCGGATCCCAGAACAATCAAGAGACCCAGTACTTC.

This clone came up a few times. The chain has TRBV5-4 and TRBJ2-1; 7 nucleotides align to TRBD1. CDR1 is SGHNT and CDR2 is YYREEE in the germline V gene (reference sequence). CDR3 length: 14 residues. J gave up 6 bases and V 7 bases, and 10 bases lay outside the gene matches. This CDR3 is CASLVEGAGNEQFF. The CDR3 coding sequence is TGTGCCAGCCTCGTAGAGGGGGCCGGCAATGAGCAGTTCTTC. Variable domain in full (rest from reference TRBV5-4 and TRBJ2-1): ETGVTQSPTHLIKTRGQQVTLRCSSQSGHNTVSWYQQALGQGPQFIFQYYREEENGRGNFPPRFSGLQFPNYSSELNVNALELDDSALYLCASLVEGAGNEQFFGPGTRLTVL.

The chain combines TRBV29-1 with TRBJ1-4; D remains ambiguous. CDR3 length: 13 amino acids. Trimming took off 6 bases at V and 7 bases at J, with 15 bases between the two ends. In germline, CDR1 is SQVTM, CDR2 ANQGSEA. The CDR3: CSVRHESFEKLFF. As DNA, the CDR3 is TGCAGCGTCAGACATGAGAGTTTTGAAAAACTGTTTTTT.

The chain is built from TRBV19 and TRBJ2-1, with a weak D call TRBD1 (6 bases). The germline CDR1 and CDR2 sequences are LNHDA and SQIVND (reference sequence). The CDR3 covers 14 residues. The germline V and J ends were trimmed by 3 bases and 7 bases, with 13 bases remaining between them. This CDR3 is CASSISGGRNEQFF. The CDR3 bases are TGTGCCAGTAGTATTTCTGGGGGCAGGAATGAGCAGTTCTTC.